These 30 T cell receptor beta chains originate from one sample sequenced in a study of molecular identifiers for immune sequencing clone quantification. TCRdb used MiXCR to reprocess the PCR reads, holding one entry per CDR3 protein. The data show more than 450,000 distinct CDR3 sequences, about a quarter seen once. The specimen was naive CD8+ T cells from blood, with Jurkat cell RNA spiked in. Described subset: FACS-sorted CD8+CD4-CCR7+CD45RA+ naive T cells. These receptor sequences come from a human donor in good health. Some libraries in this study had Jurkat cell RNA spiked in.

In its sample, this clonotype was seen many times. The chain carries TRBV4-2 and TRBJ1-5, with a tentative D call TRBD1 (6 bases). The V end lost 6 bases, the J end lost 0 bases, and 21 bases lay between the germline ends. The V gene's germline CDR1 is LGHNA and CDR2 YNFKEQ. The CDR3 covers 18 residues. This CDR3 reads CASSVDSIKINSNQPQHF. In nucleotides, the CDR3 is TGTGCCAGCAGTGTGGACAGTATTAAAATTAATAGCAATCAGCCCCAGCATTTT.

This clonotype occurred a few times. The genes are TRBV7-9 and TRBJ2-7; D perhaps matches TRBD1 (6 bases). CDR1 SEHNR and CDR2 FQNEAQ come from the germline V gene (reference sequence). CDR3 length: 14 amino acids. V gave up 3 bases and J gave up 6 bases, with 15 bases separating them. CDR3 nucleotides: TGTGCCAGCAGCTTCCCGGGACACCAGGTCGAGCAGTACTTC. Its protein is CASSFPGHQVEQYF.

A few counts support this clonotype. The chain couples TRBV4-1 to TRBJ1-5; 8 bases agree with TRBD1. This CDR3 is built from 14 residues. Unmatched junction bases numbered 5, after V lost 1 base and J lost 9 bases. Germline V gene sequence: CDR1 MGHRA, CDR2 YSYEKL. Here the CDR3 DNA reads TGCGCCAGCAGCCAAGGGACAGGGCCTCGGCCCCAGCATTTT. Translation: CASSQGTGPRPQHF.

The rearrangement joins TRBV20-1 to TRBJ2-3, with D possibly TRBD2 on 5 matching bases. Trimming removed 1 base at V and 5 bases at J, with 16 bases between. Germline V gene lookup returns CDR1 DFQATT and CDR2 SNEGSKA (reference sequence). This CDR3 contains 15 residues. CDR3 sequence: CSARGLDWTGDTQYF. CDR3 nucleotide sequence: TGCAGTGCTAGAGGTCTGGACTGGACGGGAGATACGCAGTATTTT.

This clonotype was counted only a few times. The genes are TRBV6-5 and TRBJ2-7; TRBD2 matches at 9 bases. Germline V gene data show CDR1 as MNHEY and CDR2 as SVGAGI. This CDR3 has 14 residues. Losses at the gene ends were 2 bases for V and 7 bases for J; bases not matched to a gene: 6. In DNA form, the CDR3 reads TGTGCCAGCAGTTACGTGGGGACTAGCCGGGAGCAGTACTTC. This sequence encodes CASSYVGTSREQYF.

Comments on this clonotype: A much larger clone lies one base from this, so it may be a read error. The CDR3 sequence: CAIRGTDAPREQYF. The CDR3 DNA is TGTGCCATCAGGGGCACTGACGCCCCGAGGGAGCAGTACTTC. This rearrangement joins TRBV10-3 to TRBJ2-7; D unclear. The CDR3 is 14 amino acids. The germline CDR1 and CDR2 sequences are ENHRY and SYGVKD. V lost 6 bases to trimming and J lost 7 bases, with 19 bases between them.

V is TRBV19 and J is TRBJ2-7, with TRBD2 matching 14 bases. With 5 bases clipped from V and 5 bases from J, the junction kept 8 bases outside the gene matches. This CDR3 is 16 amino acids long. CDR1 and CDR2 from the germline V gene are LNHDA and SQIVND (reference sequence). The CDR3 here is CASSSSGLAGVHEQYF. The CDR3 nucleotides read TGTGCCAGTAGTTCCTCGGGACTAGCGGGAGTGCACGAGCAGTACTTC.

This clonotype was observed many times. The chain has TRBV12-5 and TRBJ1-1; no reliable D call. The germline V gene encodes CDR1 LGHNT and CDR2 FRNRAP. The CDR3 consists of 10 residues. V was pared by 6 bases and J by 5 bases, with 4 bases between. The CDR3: CASGSTEAFF. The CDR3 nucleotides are TGTGCTAGTGGGTCGACTGAAGCTTTCTTT.

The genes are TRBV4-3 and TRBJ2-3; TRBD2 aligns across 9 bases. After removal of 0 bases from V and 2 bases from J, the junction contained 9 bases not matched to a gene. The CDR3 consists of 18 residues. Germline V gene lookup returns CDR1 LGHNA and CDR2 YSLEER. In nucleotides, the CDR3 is TGCGCCAGCAGCCAAGATAGGGGACTAGCCGCCCCCACAGATACGCAGTATTTT. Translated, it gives CASSQDRGLAAPTDTQYF.

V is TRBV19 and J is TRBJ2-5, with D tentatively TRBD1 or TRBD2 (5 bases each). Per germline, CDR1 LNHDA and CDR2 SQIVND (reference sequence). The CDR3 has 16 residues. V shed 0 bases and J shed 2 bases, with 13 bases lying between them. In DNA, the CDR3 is TGTGCCAGTAGTATAGAACGGGGCTCGCTACAAGAGACCCAGTACTTC. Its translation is CASSIERGSLQETQYF. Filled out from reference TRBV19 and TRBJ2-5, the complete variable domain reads DGGITQSPKYLFRKEGQNVTLSCEQNLNHDAMYWYRQDPGQGLRLIYYSQIVNDFQKGDIAEGYSVSREKKESFPLTVTSAQKNPTAFYLCASSIERGSLQETQYFGPGTRLLVL.

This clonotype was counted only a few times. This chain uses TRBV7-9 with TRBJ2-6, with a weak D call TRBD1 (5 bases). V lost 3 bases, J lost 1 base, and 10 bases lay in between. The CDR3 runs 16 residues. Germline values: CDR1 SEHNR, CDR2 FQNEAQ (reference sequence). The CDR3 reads CASSFRSGSGANVLTF. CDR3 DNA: TGTGCCAGCAGCTTCCGATCAGGGTCTGGGGCCAACGTCCTGACTTTC. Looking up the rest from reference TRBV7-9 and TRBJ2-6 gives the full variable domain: DTGVSQNPRHKITKRGQNVTFRCDPISEHNRLYWYRQTLGQGPEFLTYFQNEAQLEKSRLLSDRFSAERPKGSFSTLEIQRTEQGDSAMYLCASSFRSGSGANVLTFGAGSRLTVL.

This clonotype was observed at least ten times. CDR3 in DNA: TGTGCCAGCAGTTTAAGGTTGAGGGGGTACGAGCAGTACTTC. Translating it yields CASSLRLRGYEQYF. The chain uses TRBV28 and TRBJ2-7; possible D gene TRBD1, 6 bases. Germline CDR1 reads MDHEN; CDR2 reads SYDVKM. V was trimmed by 2 bases and J by 4 bases, leaving 12 bases between them. This CDR3 is 14 amino acids long.

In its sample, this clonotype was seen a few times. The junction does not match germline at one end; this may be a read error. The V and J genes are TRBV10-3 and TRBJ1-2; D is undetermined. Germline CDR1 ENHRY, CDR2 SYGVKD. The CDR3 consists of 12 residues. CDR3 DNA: TGTGTCATCAGCGTCAATAACTATGGCTACACCTTC. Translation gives CVISVNNYGYTF.

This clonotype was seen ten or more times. CDR3 sequence (DNA): TGCAGCGTTCGACTGCGGGACAGACCTTACGAGCAGTACTTC. Protein: CSVRLRDRPYEQYF. The chain is built from TRBV29-1 and TRBJ2-7; weak D call: TRBD1 (7 bases). Deletions cut 5 bases from V and 4 bases from J, with 18 bases between. This CDR3 region has 14 residues. Germline V gene sequence: CDR1 SQVTM, CDR2 ANQGSEA.

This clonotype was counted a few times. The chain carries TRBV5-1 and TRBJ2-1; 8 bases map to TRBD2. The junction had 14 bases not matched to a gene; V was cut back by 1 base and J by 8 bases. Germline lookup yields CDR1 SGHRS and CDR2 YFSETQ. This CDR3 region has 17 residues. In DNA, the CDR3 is TGCGCCAGCAGCTTGTTGTCTAGCGGGCTTGACCGCGATGAGCAGTTCTTC. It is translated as CASSLLSSGLDRDEQFF.

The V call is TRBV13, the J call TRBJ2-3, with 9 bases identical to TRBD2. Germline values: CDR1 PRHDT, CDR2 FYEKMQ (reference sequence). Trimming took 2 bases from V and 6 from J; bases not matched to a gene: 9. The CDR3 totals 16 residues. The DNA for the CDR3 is TGTGCCAGCAGCTTACGGGGGCGGGGGGGCGTCGATACGCAGTATTTT. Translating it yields CASSLRGRGGVDTQYF. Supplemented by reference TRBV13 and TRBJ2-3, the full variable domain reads AAGVIQSPRHLIKEKRETATLKCYPIPRHDTVYWYQQGPGQDPQFLISFYEKMQSDKGSIPDRFSAQQFSDYHSELNMSSLELGDSALYFCASSLRGRGGVDTQYFGPGTRLTVL.

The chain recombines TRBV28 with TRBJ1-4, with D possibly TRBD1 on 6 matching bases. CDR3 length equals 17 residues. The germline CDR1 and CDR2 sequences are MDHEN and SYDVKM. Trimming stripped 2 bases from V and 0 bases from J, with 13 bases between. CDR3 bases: TGTGCCAGCAGTTTACCCCGGGACACCCCAACTAATGAAAAACTGTTTTTT. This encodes CASSLPRDTPTNEKLFF.

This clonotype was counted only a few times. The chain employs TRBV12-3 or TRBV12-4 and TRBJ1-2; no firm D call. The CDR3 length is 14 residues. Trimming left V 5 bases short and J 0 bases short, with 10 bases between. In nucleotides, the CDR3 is TGTGCCAGCAGTCCCTCCCTAGCTAACTATGGCTACACCTTC. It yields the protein CASSPSLANYGYTF.

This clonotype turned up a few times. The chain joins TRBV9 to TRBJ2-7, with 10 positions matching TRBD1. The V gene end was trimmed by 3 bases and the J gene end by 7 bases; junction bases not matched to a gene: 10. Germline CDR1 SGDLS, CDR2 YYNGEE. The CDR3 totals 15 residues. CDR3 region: CASSAGTGVMGEQYF. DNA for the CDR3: TGTGCCAGCAGCGCGGGGACAGGGGTTATGGGTGAGCAGTACTTC.

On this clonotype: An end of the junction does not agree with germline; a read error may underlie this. CDR3 sequence (DNA): TGCAGCGTTATACAGGATTCGTACTATGGCCACACCTTC. This encodes CSVIQDSYYGHTF. This chain uses TRBV29-1 with TRBJ1-2, with a tentative D call TRBD1 (5 bases). Germline values: CDR1 SQVTM, CDR2 ANQGSEA. CDR3 length: 13 residues.

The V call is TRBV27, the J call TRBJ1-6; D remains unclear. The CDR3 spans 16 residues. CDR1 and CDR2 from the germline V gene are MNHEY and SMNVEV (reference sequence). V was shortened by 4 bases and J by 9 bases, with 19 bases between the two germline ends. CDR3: CASSSLPDGLPSPLHF. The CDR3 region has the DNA TGTGCCAGCAGTTCCCTTCCGGACGGCCTCCCTTCACCCCTCCACTTT.

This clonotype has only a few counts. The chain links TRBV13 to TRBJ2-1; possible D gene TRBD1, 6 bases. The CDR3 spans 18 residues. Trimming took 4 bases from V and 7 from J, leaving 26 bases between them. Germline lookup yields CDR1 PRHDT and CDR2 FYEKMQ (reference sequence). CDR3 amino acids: CASSSLQPTTGPRNEQFF. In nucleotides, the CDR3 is TGTGCCAGCAGCTCGCTACAACCCACGACAGGCCCGAGGAATGAGCAGTTCTTC.

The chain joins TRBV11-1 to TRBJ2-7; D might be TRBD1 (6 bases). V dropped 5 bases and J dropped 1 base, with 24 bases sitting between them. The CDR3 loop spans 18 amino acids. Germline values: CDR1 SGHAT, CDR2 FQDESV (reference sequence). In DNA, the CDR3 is TGTGCCAGCAGCCAATCCGGGACAAGGGGAATCCATTCCTACGAGCAGTACTTC. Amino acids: CASSQSGTRGIHSYEQYF. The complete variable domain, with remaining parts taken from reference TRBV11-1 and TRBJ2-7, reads EAEVAQSPRYKITEKSQAVAFWCDPISGHATLYWYRQILGQGPELLVQFQDESVVDDSQLPKDRFSAERLKGVDSTLKIQPAELGDSAMYLCASSQSGTRGIHSYEQYFGPGTRLTVT.

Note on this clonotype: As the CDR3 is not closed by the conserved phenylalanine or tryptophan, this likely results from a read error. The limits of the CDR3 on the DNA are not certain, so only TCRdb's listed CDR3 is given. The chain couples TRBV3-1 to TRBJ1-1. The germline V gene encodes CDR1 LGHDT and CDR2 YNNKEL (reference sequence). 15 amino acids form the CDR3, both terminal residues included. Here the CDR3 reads CASSQDARGGEGPFS.

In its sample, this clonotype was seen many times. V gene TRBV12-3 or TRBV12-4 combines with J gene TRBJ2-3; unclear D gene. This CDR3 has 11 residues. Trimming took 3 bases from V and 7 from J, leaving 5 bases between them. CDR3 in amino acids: CASSFDNTQYF. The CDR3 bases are TGTGCCAGCAGTTTCGACAATACGCAGTATTTT.

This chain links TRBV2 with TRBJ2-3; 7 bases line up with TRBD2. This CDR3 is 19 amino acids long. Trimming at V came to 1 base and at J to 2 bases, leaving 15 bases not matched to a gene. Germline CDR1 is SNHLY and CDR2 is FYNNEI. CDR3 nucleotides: TGTGCCAGCAGTGAAGATATCCCCCCGGGGGGAGGAGACACAGATACGCAGTATTTT. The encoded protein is CASSEDIPPGGGDTDTQYF. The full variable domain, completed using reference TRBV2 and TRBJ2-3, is EPEVTQTPSHQVTQMGQEVILRCVPISNHLYFYWYRQILGQKVEFLVSFYNNEISEKSEIFDDQFSVERPDGSNFTLKIRSTKLEDSAMYFCASSEDIPPGGGDTDTQYFGPGTRLTVL.

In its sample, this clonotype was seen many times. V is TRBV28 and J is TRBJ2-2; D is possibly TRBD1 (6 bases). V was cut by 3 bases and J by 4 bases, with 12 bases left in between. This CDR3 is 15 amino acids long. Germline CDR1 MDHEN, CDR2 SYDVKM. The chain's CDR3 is CASSFRDTSTGELFF. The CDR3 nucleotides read TGTGCCAGCAGTTTCAGGGACACTTCCACCGGGGAGCTGTTTTTT.

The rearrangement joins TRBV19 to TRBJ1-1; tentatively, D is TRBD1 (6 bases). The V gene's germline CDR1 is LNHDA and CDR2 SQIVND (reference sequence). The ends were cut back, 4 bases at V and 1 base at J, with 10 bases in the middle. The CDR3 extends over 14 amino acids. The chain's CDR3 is CASSRRGTNTEAFF. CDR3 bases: TGTGCCAGTAGTAGGAGGGGGACGAACACTGAAGCTTTCTTT. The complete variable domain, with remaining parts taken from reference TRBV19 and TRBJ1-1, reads DGGITQSPKYLFRKEGQNVTLSCEQNLNHDAMYWYRQDPGQGLRLIYYSQIVNDFQKGDIAEGYSVSREKKESFPLTVTSAQKNPTAFYLCASSRRGTNTEAFFGQGTRLTVV.

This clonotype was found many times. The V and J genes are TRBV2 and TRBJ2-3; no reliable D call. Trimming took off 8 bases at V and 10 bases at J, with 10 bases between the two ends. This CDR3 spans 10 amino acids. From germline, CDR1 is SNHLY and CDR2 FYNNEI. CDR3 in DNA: TGTGCCAGCCGCAGCCTCTCGCAGTATTTT. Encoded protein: CASRSLSQYF.

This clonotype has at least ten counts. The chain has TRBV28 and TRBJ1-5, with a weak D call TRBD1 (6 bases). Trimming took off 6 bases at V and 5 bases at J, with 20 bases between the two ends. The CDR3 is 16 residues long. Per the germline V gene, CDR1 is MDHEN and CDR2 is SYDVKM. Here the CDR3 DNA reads TGTGCCAGCAGCCTCCAAGCAGGGGCCTTCTATCAGCCCCAGCATTTT. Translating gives CASSLQAGAFYQPQHF.